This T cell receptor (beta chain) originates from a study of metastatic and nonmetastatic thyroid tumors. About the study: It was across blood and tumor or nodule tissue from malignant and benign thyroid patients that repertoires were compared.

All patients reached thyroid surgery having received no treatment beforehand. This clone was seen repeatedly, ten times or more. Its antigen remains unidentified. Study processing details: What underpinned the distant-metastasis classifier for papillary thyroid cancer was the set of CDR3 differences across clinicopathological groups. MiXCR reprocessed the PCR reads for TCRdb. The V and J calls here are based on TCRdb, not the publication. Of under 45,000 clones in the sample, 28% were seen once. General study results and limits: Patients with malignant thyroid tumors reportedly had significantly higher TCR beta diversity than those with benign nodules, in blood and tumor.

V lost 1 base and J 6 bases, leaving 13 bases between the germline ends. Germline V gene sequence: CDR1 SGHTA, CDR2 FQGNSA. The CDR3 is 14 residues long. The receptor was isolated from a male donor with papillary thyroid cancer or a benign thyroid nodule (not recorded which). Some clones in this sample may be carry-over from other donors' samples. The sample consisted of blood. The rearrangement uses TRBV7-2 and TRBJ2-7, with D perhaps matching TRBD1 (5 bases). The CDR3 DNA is TGTGCCAGCAGCTTAGTCGCGACAGATCGCGAGCAGTACTTC. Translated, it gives CASSLVATDREQYF.